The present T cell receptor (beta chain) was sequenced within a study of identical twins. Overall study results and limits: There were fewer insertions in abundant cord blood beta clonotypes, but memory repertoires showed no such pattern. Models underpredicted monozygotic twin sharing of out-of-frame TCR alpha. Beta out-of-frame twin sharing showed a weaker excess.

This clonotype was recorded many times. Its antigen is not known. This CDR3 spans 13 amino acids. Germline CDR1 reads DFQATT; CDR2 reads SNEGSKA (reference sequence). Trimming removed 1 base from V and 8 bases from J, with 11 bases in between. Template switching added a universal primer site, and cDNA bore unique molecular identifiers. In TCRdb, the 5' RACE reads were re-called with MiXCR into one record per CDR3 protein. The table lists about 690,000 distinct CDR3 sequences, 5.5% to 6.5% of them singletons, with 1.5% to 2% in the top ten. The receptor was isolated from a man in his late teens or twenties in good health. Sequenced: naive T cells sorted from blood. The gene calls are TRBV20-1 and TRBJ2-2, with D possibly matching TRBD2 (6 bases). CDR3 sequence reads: CSARGRGRGELFF. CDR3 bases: TGCAGTGCTAGAGGGAGGGGACGGGGGGAGCTGTTTTTT.